These 29 T cell receptor beta chains originate from one sample sequenced in a study of T cell repertoires and Cas9 in healthy adults. The data were produced by immunoSEQ multiplex PCR, yet TCRdb's version contains in-frame clones alone and is incomplete. The table includes some 20,000 clones, about 89% detected once. Sample: CD4+ effector T cells (CD127+, CD25-, CD137-, CD154-) from PBMCs; culture status not recorded. These receptors came from a human donor in good health.

CDR3 loop: CASSVAGIGNTIYF. CDR3 nucleotides: TGTGCCAGCAGCGTCGCCGGGATTGGAAACACCATATATTTT. The chain carries TRBV9 and TRBJ1-3, with unresolved D. V shed 2 bases and J shed 3 bases, with 9 bases lying between them. This CDR3 is 14 amino acids long. The germline gives CDR1 SGDLS, CDR2 YYNGEE.

The chain combines TRBV2 with TRBJ2-7, with a tentative D call TRBD2 (6 bases). CDR3 size: 15 residues. Germline V gene sequence: CDR1 SNHLY, CDR2 FYNNEI. V shed 7 bases and J shed 1 base, with 17 bases lying between them. The CDR3, as DNA: TGTGCCAGCACCAAAGGACGCGGGGAATCCTACGAGCAGTACTTC. Protein product: CASTKGRGESYEQYF.

Here the CDR3 reads CASGLVLAPTLDTEAFF. In DNA, the CDR3 is TGTGCTAGTGGTTTGGTACTGGCCCCTACCCTGGACACTGAAGCTTTCTTT. The chain has TRBV12-5 and TRBJ1-1; no firm D call. V was pared by 0 bases and J by 3 bases, with 17 bases between. Germline CDR1 and CDR2: LGHNT and FRNRAP. The CDR3 sequence is 17 residues long.

This rearrangement joins TRBV28 to TRBJ1-5; D may be TRBD1 (6 bases). V lost 1 base, J lost 7 bases, and 14 bases lay in between. This CDR3 comprises 15 residues. Looked up from germline, CDR1 is MDHEN and CDR2 is SYDVKM. CDR3 coding DNA: TGTGCCAGCAGTTTATATACGGGGGCAAGGCAGCCCCAGCATTTT. Amino acid sequence: CASSLYTGARQPQHF.

The genes are TRBV7-6 and TRBJ2-5; the match to TRBD2 covers 11 bases. The trim removed 5 bases at V and 4 bases at J, leaving 9 bases unmatched. The CDR3 has 16 residues. Germline V gives CDR1 SGHVS, CDR2 FNYEAQ. CDR3 sequence reads: CASSLQLAGVGETQYF. CDR3 DNA: TGTGCCAGCAGCCTCCAACTAGCGGGAGTAGGAGAGACCCAGTACTTC.

The J gene is TRBJ2-5, the V gene TRBV7-2, with TRBD1 matching 8 bases. Trimming removed 5 bases from V and 5 bases from J; junction bases left unmatched: 4. Germline V gene sequence: CDR1 SGHTA, CDR2 FQGNSA. The length of the CDR3 is 13 residues. The DNA of the CDR3 is TGTGCCAGCAGCACGGGACAGGCCGAGACCCAGTACTTC. This encodes CASSTGQAETQYF. The variable domain in full, with the rest retrieved from reference TRBV7-2 and TRBJ2-5, is GAGVSQSPSNKVTEKGKDVELRCDPISGHTALYWYRQSLGQGLEFLIYFQGNSAPDKSGLPSDRFSAERTGGSVSTLTIQRTQQEDSAVYLCASSTGQAETQYFGPGTRLLVL.

This clone was detected only once. The rearrangement uses TRBV6-6 and TRBJ1-1; D is ambiguous. V was shortened by 8 bases and J by 7 bases, with 20 bases between the two germline ends. Germline V gene lookup returns CDR1 MNHNY and CDR2 SVGAGI (reference sequence). The CDR3 is 14 residues long. The DNA for the CDR3 is TGTGCCAGCTCCGAGGCGTTTAGAGGAAATGAAGCTTTCTTT. Translated, it gives CASSEAFRGNEAFF.

V is TRBV5-5 and J is TRBJ1-5; D remains unclear. Trimming pared 0 bases from V and 6 bases from J, leaving 13 bases between. Germline V gene lookup returns CDR1 SGHKS and CDR2 YYEKEE (reference sequence). The CDR3 runs 15 residues. CDR3 amino acids: CASSLVGVGSQPQHF. The CDR3, as DNA: TGTGCCAGCAGCTTGGTGGGAGTTGGGAGTCAGCCCCAGCATTTT.

The chain is built from TRBV27 and TRBJ2-7; D possibly corresponds to TRBD1 (5 bases). The germline V and J ends were trimmed by 3 bases and 4 bases, with 10 bases remaining between them. The germline gives CDR1 MNHEY, CDR2 SMNVEV (reference sequence). CDR3 length: 13 amino acids. The CDR3 reads CASSLQGGYEQYF. Written as DNA, the CDR3 is TGTGCCAGCAGTTTGCAGGGCGGTTACGAGCAGTACTTC.

This clone was counted once. CDR3 residues: CASSPRQEGAGELFF. DNA for the CDR3: TGTGCCAGCTCACCCCGACAGGAGGGGGCCGGGGAGCTGTTTTTT. The chain couples TRBV18 to TRBJ2-2; D is tentatively TRBD1 or TRBD2 (6 bases each). Per germline, CDR1 KGHSH and CDR2 LQKENI. Between the trimmed V and J ends, which lost 3 bases and 6 bases, there was a span of 14 bases. The CDR3 extends over 15 amino acids. Using reference TRBV18 and TRBJ2-2 for the parts outside the CDR3, the full variable domain is NAGVMQNPRHLVRRRGQEARLRCSPMKGHSHVYWYRQLPEEGLKFMVYLQKENIIDESGMPKERFSAEFPKEGPSILRIQQVVRGDSAAYFCASSPRQEGAGELFFGEGSRLTVL.

The sample holds a few counts of this clone. The J gene is TRBJ1-4, the V gene TRBV19; D not resolved. The V end lost 10 bases, the J end lost 7 bases, and 16 bases lay between the germline ends. Germline values: CDR1 LNHDA, CDR2 SQIVND (reference sequence). The CDR3 is 13 amino acids. CDR3 sequence (DNA): TGTGCCACCCGGTCGGAGAGGGCTGAAAAACTGTTTTTT. It is translated as CATRSERAEKLFF.

V and J are TRBV5-4 and TRBJ2-7; 7 bases fit TRBD1. Per germline, CDR1 SGHNT and CDR2 YYREEE (reference sequence). Germline trimming cut 4 bases from V and 2 bases from J; bases unmatched to any gene: 6. CDR3 length equals 14 residues. The CDR3: CASSRTGIPYEQYF. CDR3 bases: TGTGCCAGCAGCAGGACAGGAATACCCTACGAGCAGTACTTC. Combining the CDR3 with reference TRBV5-4 and TRBJ2-7 gives the whole variable domain ETGVTQSPTHLIKTRGQQVTLRCSSQSGHNTVSWYQQALGQGPQFIFQYYREEENGRGNFPPRFSGLQFPNYSSELNVNALELDDSALYLCASSRTGIPYEQYFGPGTRLTVT.

The chain employs TRBV27 and TRBJ2-3; the match to TRBD2 covers 10 bases. Unmatched junction bases numbered 4, after V lost 2 bases and J lost 5 bases. The germline CDR1 and CDR2 sequences are MNHEY and SMNVEV (reference sequence). This CDR3 has 15 amino acids. The CDR3 reads CASSLSGRVGDTQYF. The DNA of the CDR3 is TGTGCCAGCAGTTTAAGCGGGAGGGTCGGAGATACGCAGTATTTT.

This clone was detected a few times. CDR3 nucleotides: TGCGCCAGCACCCCGGGGGGGAGGGCCCTGGAGCAGTTCTTC. Translating gives CASTPGGRALEQFF. The chain employs TRBV5-1 and TRBJ2-1, with TRBD2 matching over 8 bases. From germline, CDR1 is SGHRS and CDR2 YFSETQ. This CDR3 comprises 14 residues. With 6 bases clipped from V and 10 bases from J, the junction kept 12 bases outside the gene matches. Complete variable domain (other parts from reference TRBV5-1 and TRBJ2-1): KAGVTQTPRYLIKTRGQQVTLSCSPISGHRSVSWYQQTPGQGLQFLFEYFSETQRNKGNFPGRFSGRQFSNSRSEMNVSTLELGDSALYLCASTPGGRALEQFFGPGTRLTVL.

This chain connects TRBV7-3 to TRBJ2-3; 14 nucleotides match TRBD2. The CDR3 consists of 18 residues. Germline V gene data show CDR1 as SGHTA and CDR2 as FQGTGA. V shed 0 bases, J shed 5 bases, and the junction held 7 bases outside the gene matches. The CDR3 region is CASSLTLTSGGEEDTQYF. The CDR3 nucleotides are TGTGCCAGCAGCTTAACCCTGACTAGCGGGGGGGAGGAAGATACGCAGTATTTT.

The rearrangement links TRBV30 to TRBJ2-3; 8 bases agree with TRBD2. V shed 3 bases and J 5 bases; nucleotides not matched to a gene: 4. The CDR3 has 13 residues. Germline CDR1 GTSNPN, CDR2 SVGIG (reference sequence). The CDR3: CAWSGGVEDTQYF. The CDR3, as DNA: TGTGCCTGGAGCGGGGGGGTGGAAGATACGCAGTATTTT.

The CDR3 loop is CASRSQTDYNEQFF. The CDR3 DNA reads as TGTGCCAGTAGAAGCCAGACAGACTACAATGAGCAGTTCTTC. The chain combines TRBV19 with TRBJ2-1; TRBD1 might be the D (5 bases). Germline assignment: CDR1 LNHDA and CDR2 SQIVND (reference sequence). V shed 6 bases and J shed 3 bases, with 12 bases lying between them. The CDR3 length is 14 residues. Combining the CDR3 with reference TRBV19 and TRBJ2-1 gives the whole variable domain DGGITQSPKYLFRKEGQNVTLSCEQNLNHDAMYWYRQDPGQGLRLIYYSQIVNDFQKGDIAEGYSVSREKKESFPLTVTSAQKNPTAFYLCASRSQTDYNEQFFGPGTRLTVL.

The gene calls are TRBV7-6 and TRBJ1-2; 7 bases agree with TRBD1. In germline, CDR1 is SGHVS, CDR2 FNYEAQ. The junction had 7 bases not matched to a gene; V was cut back by 4 bases and J by 8 bases. The length of the CDR3 is 13 residues. For the CDR3, the DNA is TGTGCCAGCAGCTCTACGACAGGGAGCGGCTACACCTTC. Its translation: CASSSTTGSGYTF. The complete variable domain, with remaining parts taken from reference TRBV7-6 and TRBJ1-2, reads GAGVSQSPRYKVTKRGQDVALRCDPISGHVSLYWYRQALGQGPEFLTYFNYEAQQDKSGLPNDRFSAERPEGSISTLTIQRTEQRDSAMYRCASSSTTGSGYTFGSGTRLTVV.

The chain recombines TRBV2 with TRBJ2-5, with TRBD1 matching over 9 bases. V was pared by 8 bases and J by 1 base, with 5 bases of the junction left unmatched. Germline assignment: CDR1 SNHLY and CDR2 FYNNEI. The CDR3 is 14 residues long. The DNA for the CDR3 is TGTGCCAGCGACCAACAGGGGGCCCAAGAGACCCAGTACTTC. Amino acid sequence: CASDQQGAQETQYF.

The chain links TRBV28 to TRBJ2-2; TRBD2 matches at 10 bases. The CDR3 is 15 residues long. The junction had 7 bases not matched to a gene; V was cut back by 6 bases and J by 6 bases. The germline V gene encodes CDR1 MDHEN and CDR2 SYDVKM. This chain's CDR3 is CASSFSGGASGELFF. CDR3 sequence (DNA): TGTGCCAGCAGCTTCAGCGGGGGGGCCTCCGGGGAGCTGTTTTTT.

V is TRBV7-2 and J is TRBJ2-7; 13 bases are shared with TRBD2. This CDR3 spans 17 amino acids. The J segment lost 5 bases and the V segment lost 5 bases, leaving 12 bases of the junction unmatched. Germline V gene lookup returns CDR1 SGHTA and CDR2 FQGNSA. This chain's CDR3 is CASSARTSGSRADEQYF. CDR3 DNA sequence: TGTGCCAGCAGCGCTCGGACTAGCGGGAGTAGAGCTGACGAGCAGTACTTC.

J is TRBJ2-1 and V is TRBV5-1; 7 bases map to TRBD1. This CDR3 is 16 amino acids long. The J segment lost 2 bases and the V segment lost 0 bases, leaving 5 bases of the junction unmatched. Germline V gives CDR1 SGHRS, CDR2 YFSETQ. The chain's CDR3 is CASSLEGQRPYNEQFF. Here the CDR3 DNA reads TGCGCCAGCAGCTTGGAGGGACAGCGACCCTACAATGAGCAGTTCTTC.

The chain uses TRBV28 and TRBJ1-4; 8 bases align to TRBD1. This CDR3 spans 14 amino acids. Losses at the gene ends were 7 bases for V and 5 bases for J; bases not matched to a gene: 6. Germline loops: CDR1 MDHEN, CDR2 SYDVKM. The CDR3 sequence: CASIQGASNEKLFF. The CDR3 DNA is TGTGCCAGCATCCAGGGGGCCTCAAATGAAAAACTGTTTTTT.

Remarks on this clone: Other nucleotide sequences from this sample produce the same CDR3. This chain uses TRBV5-1 with TRBJ2-5, with D possibly TRBD1 on 5 matching bases. The CDR3 contains 15 residues. Trimming pared 2 bases from V and 5 bases from J, leaving 16 bases between. Germline lookup yields CDR1 SGHRS and CDR2 YFSETQ. The CDR3 sequence is CASSLAEGVRETQYF. As DNA, the CDR3 is TGCGCCAGCAGCTTAGCCGAAGGGGTGCGGGAGACCCAGTACTTC.

This clone occurred once. The chain has TRBV19 and TRBJ1-4, with D tentatively TRBD1 (6 bases). There are 15 residues in the CDR3. V lost 0 bases, J lost 5 bases, and 10 bases lay in between. Germline V lookup: CDR1 LNHDA, CDR2 SQIVND (reference sequence). The CDR3 DNA sequence: TGTGCCAGTAGTATAGAAGGCAGGGGAAATGAAAAACTGTTTTTT. Translating it yields CASSIEGRGNEKLFF.

This clone was found once. The chain uses TRBV6-6 and TRBJ2-7; D not certain. The CDR3 extends over 13 amino acids. V was clipped by 2 bases and J by 3 bases, with 8 bases between them. Per germline, CDR1 MNHNY and CDR2 SVGAGI (reference sequence). The CDR3 protein is CASSYPPFYEQYF. The CDR3 nucleotides are TGTGCCAGCAGTTACCCCCCCTTCTACGAGCAGTACTTC.

This chain joins TRBV4-2 and TRBJ2-1, with D possibly matching TRBD2 (5 bases). The CDR3 loop spans 16 amino acids. Trimming cost V 2 bases and J 2 bases, with 13 bases left between them. The germline CDR1 and CDR2 sequences are LGHNA and YNFKEQ. In nucleotides, the CDR3 is TGTGCCAGCAGCCAAAATAGCGAAGGAGCCTACAATGAGCAGTTCTTC. Its protein product is CASSQNSEGAYNEQFF.

The rearrangement uses TRBV4-2 and TRBJ2-3; D call uncertain. V was pared by 1 base and J by 0 bases, with 5 bases between. Germline V lookup: CDR1 LGHNA, CDR2 YNFKEQ. CDR3 length equals 14 residues. The CDR3 bases are TGTGCCAGCAGCCAAGCTGCTAGCACAGATACGCAGTATTTT. Protein sequence: CASSQAASTDTQYF.

The J gene is TRBJ1-1, the V gene TRBV19; D gene ambiguous. With 1 base removed from V and 0 bases from J, the gap between germline ends came to 9 bases. There are 15 residues in the CDR3. Germline V lookup: CDR1 LNHDA, CDR2 SQIVND (reference sequence). Here the CDR3 DNA reads TGTGCCAGTAGTATAGCGGCCCGGGTGAACACTGAAGCTTTCTTT. Translated, it gives CASSIAARVNTEAFF.